Here is one TCR beta chain with its context. The data derive from a study of OX40 agonist ivuxolimab in advanced cancers. In the study overall: Patients assigned to dose escalation were diagnosed with hepatocellular carcinoma, melanoma, renal cell or head and neck cancer.

Sequenced by immunoSEQ multiplex PCR; TCRdb stores in-frame clones only, minus some. Among some 44,000 clones listed, over 65% were seen once. Trimming took 0 bases from V and 7 from J, leaving 4 bases between them. Germline lookup yields CDR1 SGHRS and CDR2 YFSETQ. The CDR3 extends over 11 amino acids. The rearrangement links TRBV5-1 to TRBJ1-2, with D hard to call. Here the sequenced sample was CD4+ or CD8+ T cells sorted from blood, taken in a trial of the OX40 agonist ivuxolimab. This receptor was identified in an adult with an advanced solid tumor such as melanoma, head and neck, liver or kidney cancer. This CDR3 is CASSLGSGYTF. The DNA for the CDR3 is TGCGCCAGCAGCTTGGGCAGTGGCTACACCTTC.